These 20 T cell receptor beta chains came from one sample sequenced in a study of cytomegalovirus exposure and HLA in healthy donors. PCR amplification relied on 60 Vbeta primers (plus 13 Jbeta primers). Measured with immunoSEQ multiplex PCR; TCRdb has only the in-frame clones, and not every one. Here the sample spans around 110,000 clones, around 76% being singletons. Sequencing was carried out using PBMCs. All receptors derive from a man aged 18 to 29 in good health and CMV-seronegative.

This clone was detected only a few times. The CDR3 DNA sequence: TGCGCCAGCAGCGCACCCGGGGGGGAGGAGCAGTACTTC. It is translated as CASSAPGGEEQYF. The chain is built from TRBV4-1 and TRBJ2-7, with TRBD2 identical over 8 bases. This CDR3 comprises 13 residues. From germline, CDR1 is MGHRA and CDR2 YSYEKL. Unmatched junction bases numbered 7, after V lost 5 bases and J lost 7 bases.

In this sample, this clone turned up once. The V call is TRBV9, the J call TRBJ2-4; weak D call: TRBD1 (7 bases). The germline CDR1 and CDR2 sequences are SGDLS and YYNGEE. V was shortened by 0 bases and J by 9 bases, with 13 bases between the two germline ends. The CDR3 is 14 amino acids. The CDR3 region is CASSVDRQGGIQYF. The CDR3 DNA reads TGTGCCAGCAGCGTAGATAGGCAGGGGGGCATTCAGTACTTC.

J is TRBJ2-7 and V is TRBV10-2; 7 bases agree with TRBD1. Germline V gives CDR1 WSHSY, CDR2 SAAADI. The CDR3 runs to 12 residues. Germline trimming cut 5 bases from V and 5 bases from J; bases unmatched to any gene: 3. Written as DNA, the CDR3 is TGCGCCAGCAGTACAGGGGACCACGAGCAGTACTTC. Encoded protein: CASSTGDHEQYF.

This clone was counted between two and nine times. The V call is TRBV5-5, the J call TRBJ2-1; possibly TRBD2 for D (5 bases). This CDR3 comprises 12 residues. With 4 bases removed from V and 5 bases from J, the gap between germline ends came to 7 bases. Germline V gene data show CDR1 as SGHKS and CDR2 as YYEKEE (reference sequence). CDR3 nucleotide sequence: TGTGCCAGCAGCCGACTAAACAATGAGCAGTTCTTC. This sequence encodes CASSRLNNEQFF.

This sequence joins TRBV18 and TRBJ2-1; 8 bases are a match to TRBD2. Looked up from germline, CDR1 is KGHSH and CDR2 is LQKENI. The CDR3 length is 14 residues. V lost 6 bases, J lost 2 bases, and 3 bases stayed unmatched. CDR3 amino acids: CASSHGGAYNEQFF. In DNA, the CDR3 is TGTGCCAGCTCTCACGGGGGGGCCTACAATGAGCAGTTCTTC.

This chain joins TRBV7-2 and TRBJ1-1; D is unclear. Germline assignment: CDR1 SGHTA and CDR2 FQGNSA. The ends were cut back, 5 bases at V and 0 bases at J, with 19 bases in the middle. The CDR3 has 17 residues. Here the CDR3 reads CASSPSPQVPMNTEAFF. Here the CDR3 DNA reads TGTGCCAGCAGCCCAAGCCCCCAAGTCCCTATGAACACTGAAGCTTTCTTT.

The chain employs TRBV4-3 and TRBJ2-3; D possibly corresponds to TRBD1 (5 bases). Deletions cut 0 bases from V and 2 bases from J, with 6 bases between. The CDR3 has 14 residues. CDR1 and CDR2 from the germline V gene are LGHNA and YSLEER. CDR3 in amino acids: CASSQDGATDTQYF. The CDR3 DNA is TGCGCCAGCAGCCAAGATGGGGCCACAGATACGCAGTATTTT.

The rearrangement joins TRBV14 to TRBJ1-4; D might be TRBD1 (5 bases). V gave up 2 bases and J gave up 5 bases, with 24 bases separating them. CDR1 is SGHDN and CDR2 is FVKESK in the germline V gene. The CDR3 length is 19 residues. This chain's CDR3 is CASSQLNPRPGLGNEKLFF. The CDR3 DNA follows: TGTGCCAGCAGCCAACTTAATCCCCGACCAGGGCTCGGGAATGAAAAACTGTTTTTT.

The rearrangement uses TRBV9 and TRBJ2-7, with D perhaps TRBD1 (5 bases). This CDR3 comprises 14 residues. Germline lookup yields CDR1 SGDLS and CDR2 YYNGEE. Between the trimmed V and J ends, which lost 1 base and 3 bases, there was a span of 11 bases. CDR3 region: CASSVTDNIYEQYF. Written as DNA, the CDR3 is TGTGCCAGCAGCGTAACGGACAATATCTACGAGCAGTACTTC.

V gene TRBV5-1 combines with J gene TRBJ2-5, with D perhaps matching TRBD1 (6 bases). The length of the CDR3 is 15 residues. CDR1 is SGHRS and CDR2 is YFSETQ in the germline V gene. Trimming shortened V by 3 bases and J by 0 bases, and 12 bases separated the two germline ends. DNA for the CDR3: TGCGCCAGCAGCTCCACAGGGACGCACCAAGAGACCCAGTACTTC. This encodes CASSSTGTHQETQYF.

This clone appeared once. An end of the junction differs from the germline gene, which may be a read error. V gene TRBV7-9 combines with J gene TRBJ1-5; 7 bases map to TRBD1. From germline, CDR1 is SEHNR and CDR2 FQNEAQ (reference sequence). The CDR3 is 17 residues long. CDR3 residues: CSSSLGPRDSRHQPQHF. The CDR3 DNA reads as TGTTCCAGCAGCCTAGGGCCCCGGGACAGTCGTCATCAGCCCCAGCATTTT.

On this clone: The same CDR3 can be traced to other DNA sequences in this sample. The rearrangement uses TRBV9 and TRBJ2-1, with 7 positions matching TRBD1. With 1 base clipped from V and 7 bases from J, the junction kept 11 bases outside the gene matches. This CDR3 contains 16 residues. Germline V CDR1 and CDR2: SGDLS, YYNGEE. The CDR3 region has the DNA TGTGCCAGCAGCGTAAGTTGGACAGGAGGCCGAAATGAGCAGTTCTTC. Translating it yields CASSVSWTGGRNEQFF. The complete variable domain, with remaining parts taken from reference TRBV9 and TRBJ2-1, reads DSGVTQTPKHLITATGQRVTLRCSPRSGDLSVYWYQQSLDQGLQFLIQYYNGEERAKGNILERFSAQQFPDLHSELNLSSLELGDSALYFCASSVSWTGGRNEQFFGPGTRLTVL.

The CDR3 spells CASRRGGRLEDTQYF. The CDR3 DNA follows: TGTGCCAGCCGACGGGGGGGGCGCTTGGAAGATACGCAGTATTTT. This chain joins TRBV9 and TRBJ2-3; 8 bases are a match to TRBD2. This CDR3 is built from 15 residues. The V segment lost 7 bases and the J segment 5 bases; nucleotides outside the gene matches: 12. Germline CDR1 and CDR2: SGDLS and YYNGEE.

The CDR3 coding sequence is TGTGCCAGCAGCGTAGCGGGGGTGGGAAGGGGAGAGACCCAGTACTTC. This encodes CASSVAGVGRGETQYF. The genes are TRBV9 and TRBJ2-5; D is possibly TRBD2 (6 bases). Germline V lookup: CDR1 SGDLS, CDR2 YYNGEE. V was shortened by 0 bases and J by 4 bases, with 16 bases between the two germline ends. The CDR3 is 16 residues long.

The V gene is TRBV19, the J gene TRBJ1-1, with unresolved D. This CDR3 spans 14 amino acids. Germline values: CDR1 LNHDA, CDR2 SQIVND (reference sequence). Between the trimmed V and J ends, which lost 6 bases and 3 bases, there was a span of 14 bases. In DNA form, the CDR3 reads TGTGCCAGTAGGGACGGGGAGTGGTACACTGAAGCTTTCTTT. Amino acid sequence: CASRDGEWYTEAFF.

V and J are TRBV29-1 and TRBJ2-1; tentatively, D is TRBD1 (5 bases). Germline V gene sequence: CDR1 SQVTM, CDR2 ANQGSEA. This CDR3 has 12 residues. V gave up 3 bases and J gave up 3 bases, with 6 bases separating them. DNA for the CDR3: TGCAGCGTTGATAGGGGCTACAATGAGCAGTTCTTC. It translates to CSVDRGYNEQFF.

The genes are TRBV6-6 and TRBJ2-3; 10 nucleotides match TRBD1. With V trimmed by 5 bases and J by 2 bases, 4 bases remained unmatched. The germline gives CDR1 MNHNY, CDR2 SVGAGI (reference sequence). The CDR3 sequence is 15 residues long. For the CDR3, the DNA is TGTGCCAGCAGTCGGACAGGGGGTGTCACAGATACGCAGTATTTT. This sequence encodes CASSRTGGVTDTQYF.

This rearrangement joins TRBV9 to TRBJ2-1; 9 bases fit TRBD2. V shed 0 bases, J shed 6 bases, and the junction held 4 bases outside the gene matches. Germline CDR1 reads SGDLS; CDR2 reads YYNGEE. The CDR3 is 15 amino acids. CDR3 nucleotides: TGTGCCAGCAGCGTAGCCCTAGCGGGGCTCAATGAGCAGTTCTTC. Translating gives CASSVALAGLNEQFF.

The gene calls are TRBV9 and TRBJ1-6, with a possible D match to TRBD1 (5 bases). Trimming shortened V by 4 bases and J by 8 bases, and 19 bases separated the two germline ends. There are 16 residues in the CDR3. From germline, CDR1 is SGDLS and CDR2 YYNGEE. The CDR3 DNA follows: TGTGCCAGCAGCCCGGGGGGGAGGGTCTCGGATTCACCCCTCCACTTT. Protein product: CASSPGGRVSDSPLHF.

This chain links TRBV6-4 with TRBJ1-6; 10 bases fit TRBD1. The germline gives CDR1 MRHNA, CDR2 SNTAGT. This CDR3 region has 14 residues. V dropped 0 bases and J dropped 10; count of bases not matched to a gene: 0. The CDR3 spells CASSDSTGGSPLHF. In DNA form, the CDR3 reads TGTGCCAGCAGTGACTCGACAGGGGGCTCACCCCTCCACTTT.